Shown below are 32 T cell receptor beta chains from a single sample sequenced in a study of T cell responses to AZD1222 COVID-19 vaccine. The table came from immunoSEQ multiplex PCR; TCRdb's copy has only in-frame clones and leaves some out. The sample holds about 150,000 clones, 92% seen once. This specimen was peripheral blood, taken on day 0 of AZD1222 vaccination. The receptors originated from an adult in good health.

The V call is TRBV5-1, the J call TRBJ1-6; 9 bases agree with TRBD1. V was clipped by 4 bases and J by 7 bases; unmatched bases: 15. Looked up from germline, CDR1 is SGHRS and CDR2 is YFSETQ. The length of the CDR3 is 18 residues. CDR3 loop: CASSPGMTGGLVNSPLHF. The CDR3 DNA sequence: TGCGCCAGCAGCCCCGGGATGACAGGGGGATTGGTGAATTCACCCCTCCACTTT.

The CDR3 protein is CATSGPGLAEQFF. Written as DNA, the CDR3 is TGTGCCACCAGTGGTCCGGGACTAGCGGAGCAGTTCTTC. The gene calls are TRBV24-1 and TRBJ2-1, with TRBD2 matching 10 bases. The CDR3 is 13 amino acids. The ends lost 5 bases at V and 10 bases at J; junction bases unmatched: 4. The germline V gene encodes CDR1 KGHDR and CDR2 SFDVKD.

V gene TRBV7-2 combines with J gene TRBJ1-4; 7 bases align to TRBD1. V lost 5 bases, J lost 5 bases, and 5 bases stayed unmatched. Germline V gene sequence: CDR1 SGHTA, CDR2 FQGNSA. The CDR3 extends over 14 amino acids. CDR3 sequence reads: CASSRGQTNEKLFF. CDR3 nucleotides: TGTGCCAGCAGCAGGGGACAGACAAATGAAAAACTGTTTTTT.

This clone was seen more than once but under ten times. CDR3 bases: TGTGCCAGAAGAAGGGCGGACAGCACAGATACGCAGTATTTT. Protein: CARRRADSTDTQYF. V gene TRBV5-3 combines with J gene TRBJ2-3; D uncertain. Being an ORF, TRBV5-3 has a function that is uncertain. Deletions cut 5 bases from V and 0 bases from J, with 10 bases between. CDR3 length: 14 amino acids.

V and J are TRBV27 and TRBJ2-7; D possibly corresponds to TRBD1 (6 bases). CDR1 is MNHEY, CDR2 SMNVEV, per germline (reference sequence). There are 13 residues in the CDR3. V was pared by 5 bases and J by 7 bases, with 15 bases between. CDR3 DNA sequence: TGTGCCAGCAGTGCAACCCAGGGGCTGGAGCAGTACTTC. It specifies CASSATQGLEQYF.

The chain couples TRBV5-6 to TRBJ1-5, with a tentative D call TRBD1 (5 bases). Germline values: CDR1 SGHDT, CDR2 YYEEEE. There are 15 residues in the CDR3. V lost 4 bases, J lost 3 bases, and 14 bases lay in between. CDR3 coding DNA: TGTGCCAGCAGCCACCAGGCCAGGGACAATCAGCCCCAGCATTTT. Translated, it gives CASSHQARDNQPQHF.

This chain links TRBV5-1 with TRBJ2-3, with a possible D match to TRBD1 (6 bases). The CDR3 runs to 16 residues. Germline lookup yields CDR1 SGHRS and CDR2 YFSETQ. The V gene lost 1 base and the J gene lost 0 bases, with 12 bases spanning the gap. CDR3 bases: TGCGCCAGCAGCTTGAATCCAGGGGTGAGCACAGATACGCAGTATTTT. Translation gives CASSLNPGVSTDTQYF.

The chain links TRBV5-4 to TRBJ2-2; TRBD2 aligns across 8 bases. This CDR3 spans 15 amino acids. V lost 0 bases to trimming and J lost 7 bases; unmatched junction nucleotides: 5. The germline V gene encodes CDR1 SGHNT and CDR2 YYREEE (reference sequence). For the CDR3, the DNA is TGTGCCAGCAGCTTGGTGGCGGGAGGCAGCGGGGAGCTGTTTTTT. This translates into CASSLVAGGSGELFF.

This chain's CDR3 is CASSQGLAGSYEQYF. For the CDR3, the DNA is TGTGCCAGCAGCCAAGGCCTAGCGGGCTCCTACGAGCAGTACTTC. V and J are TRBV3-1 (or the pseudogene TRBV3-2) and TRBJ2-7, with 8 nucleotides matching TRBD2. The CDR3 contains 15 residues. Germline CDR1 LGHDT, CDR2 YNNKEL (reference sequence). The trim removed 1 base at V and 0 bases at J, leaving 2 bases unmatched.

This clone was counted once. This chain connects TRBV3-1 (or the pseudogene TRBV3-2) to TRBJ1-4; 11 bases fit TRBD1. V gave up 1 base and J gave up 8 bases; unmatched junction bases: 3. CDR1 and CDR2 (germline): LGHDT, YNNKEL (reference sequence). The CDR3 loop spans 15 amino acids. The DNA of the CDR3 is TGTGCCAGCAGCCAAGGGACAGGGGGCGGCGAAAAACTGTTTTTT. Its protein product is CASSQGTGGGEKLFF.

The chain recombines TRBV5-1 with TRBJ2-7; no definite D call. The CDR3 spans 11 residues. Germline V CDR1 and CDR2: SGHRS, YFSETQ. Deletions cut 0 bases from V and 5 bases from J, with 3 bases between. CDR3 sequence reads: CASSLGNEQYF. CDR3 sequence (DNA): TGCGCCAGCAGCTTGGGAAACGAGCAGTACTTC.

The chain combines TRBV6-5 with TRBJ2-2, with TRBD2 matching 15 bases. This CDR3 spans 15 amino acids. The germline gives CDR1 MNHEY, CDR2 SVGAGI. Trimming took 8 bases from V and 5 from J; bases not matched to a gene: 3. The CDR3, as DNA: TGTGCCAGCTGGACTAGCGGGAGGGTTACCGGGGAGCTGTTTTTT. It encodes CASWTSGRVTGELFF.

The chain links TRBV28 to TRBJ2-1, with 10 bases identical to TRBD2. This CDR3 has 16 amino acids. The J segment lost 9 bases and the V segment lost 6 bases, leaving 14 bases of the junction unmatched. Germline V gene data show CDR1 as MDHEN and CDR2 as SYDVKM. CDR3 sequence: CASSGLGASGSFEQFF. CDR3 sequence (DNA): TGTGCCAGCAGCGGCTTGGGGGCTAGCGGGAGCTTTGAGCAGTTCTTC.

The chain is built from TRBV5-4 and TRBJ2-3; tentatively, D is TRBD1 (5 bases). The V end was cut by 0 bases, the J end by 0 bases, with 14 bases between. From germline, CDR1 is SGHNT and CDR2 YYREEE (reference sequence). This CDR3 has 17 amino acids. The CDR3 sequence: CASSLVGRATSTDTQYF. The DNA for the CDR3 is TGTGCCAGCAGCTTGGTCGGCAGGGCCACTAGCACAGATACGCAGTATTTT.

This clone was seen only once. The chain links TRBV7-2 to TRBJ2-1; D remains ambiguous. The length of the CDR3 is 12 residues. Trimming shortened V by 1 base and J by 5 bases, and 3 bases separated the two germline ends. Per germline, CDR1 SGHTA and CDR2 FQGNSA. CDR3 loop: CASSLDHNEQFF. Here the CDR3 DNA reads TGTGCCAGCAGCTTAGACCACAATGAGCAGTTCTTC.

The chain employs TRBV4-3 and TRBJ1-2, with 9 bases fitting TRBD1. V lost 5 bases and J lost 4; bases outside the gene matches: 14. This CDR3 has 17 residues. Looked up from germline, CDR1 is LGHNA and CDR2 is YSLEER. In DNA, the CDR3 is TGCGCCAGCAGCGGCCGTCAAGGGACAGGGCGAAGCTATGGCTACACCTTC. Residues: CASSGRQGTGRSYGYTF.

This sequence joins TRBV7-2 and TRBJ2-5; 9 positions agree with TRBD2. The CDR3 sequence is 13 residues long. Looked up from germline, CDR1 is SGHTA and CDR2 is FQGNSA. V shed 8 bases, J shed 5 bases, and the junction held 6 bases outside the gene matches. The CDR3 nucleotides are TGTGCCAGCCGCGGGAGGGATCGGGAGACCCAGTACTTC. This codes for CASRGRDRETQYF.

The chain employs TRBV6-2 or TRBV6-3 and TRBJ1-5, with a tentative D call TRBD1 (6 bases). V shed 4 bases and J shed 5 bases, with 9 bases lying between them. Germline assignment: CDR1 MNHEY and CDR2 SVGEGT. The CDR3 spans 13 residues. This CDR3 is CASSSAGDQPQHF. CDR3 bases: TGTGCCAGCAGTTCAGCAGGGGATCAGCCCCAGCATTTT.

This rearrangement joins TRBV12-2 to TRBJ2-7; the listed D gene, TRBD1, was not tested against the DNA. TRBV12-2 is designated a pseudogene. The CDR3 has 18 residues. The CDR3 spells CASRWDRGPPIMPYEQYF. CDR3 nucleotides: TGTGCAAGTCGCTGGGACAGGGGGCCTCCTATAATGCCCTACGAGCAGTACTTC.

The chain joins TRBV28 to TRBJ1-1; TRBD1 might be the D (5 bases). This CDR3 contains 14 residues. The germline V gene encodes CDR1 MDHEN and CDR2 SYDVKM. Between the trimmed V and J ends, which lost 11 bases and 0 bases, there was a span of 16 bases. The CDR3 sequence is CAGRREGMNTEAFF. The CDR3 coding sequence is TGTGCCGGAAGACGGGAGGGGATGAACACTGAAGCTTTCTTT.

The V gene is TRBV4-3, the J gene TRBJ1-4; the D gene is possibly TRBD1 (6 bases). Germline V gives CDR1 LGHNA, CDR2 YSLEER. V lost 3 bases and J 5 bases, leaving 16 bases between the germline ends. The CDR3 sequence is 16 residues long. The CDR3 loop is CASSQNYRAGNEKLFF. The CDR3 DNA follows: TGCGCCAGCAGCCAGAATTACAGGGCGGGGAATGAAAAACTGTTTTTT.

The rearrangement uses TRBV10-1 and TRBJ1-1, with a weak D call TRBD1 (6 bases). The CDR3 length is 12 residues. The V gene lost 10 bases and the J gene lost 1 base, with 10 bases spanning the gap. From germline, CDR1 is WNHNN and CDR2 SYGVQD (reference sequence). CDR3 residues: CANATGNTEAFF. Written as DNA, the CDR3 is TGCGCCAACGCGACAGGGAACACTGAAGCTTTCTTT.

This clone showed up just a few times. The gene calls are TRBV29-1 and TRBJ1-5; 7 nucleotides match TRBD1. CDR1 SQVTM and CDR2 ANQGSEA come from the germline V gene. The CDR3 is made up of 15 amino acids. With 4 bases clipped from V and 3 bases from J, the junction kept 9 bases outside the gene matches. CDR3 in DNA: TGCAGCGTTGCCCACCGGACAGGAATCAATCAGCCCCAGCATTTT. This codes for CSVAHRTGINQPQHF.

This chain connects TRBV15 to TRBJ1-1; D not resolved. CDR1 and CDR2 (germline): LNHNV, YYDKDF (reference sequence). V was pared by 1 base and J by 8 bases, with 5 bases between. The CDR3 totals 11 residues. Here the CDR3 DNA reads TGTGCCACCAGCAGAGGATTAGAAGCTTTCTTT. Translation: CATSRGLEAFF.

In nucleotides, the CDR3 is TGTGCCAGCAGCGGTCCGGGCACAGATACGCAGTATTTT. As protein: CASSGPGTDTQYF. The chain has TRBV7-3 and TRBJ2-3; D is undetermined. In germline, CDR1 is SGHTA, CDR2 FQGTGA. CDR3 length equals 13 residues. V was clipped by 5 bases and J by 1 base, with 7 bases between them.

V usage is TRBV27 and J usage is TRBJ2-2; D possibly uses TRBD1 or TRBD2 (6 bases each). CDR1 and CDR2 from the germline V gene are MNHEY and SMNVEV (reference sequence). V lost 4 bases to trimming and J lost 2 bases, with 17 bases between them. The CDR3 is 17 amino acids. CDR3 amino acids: CASSYSSGEVNTGELFF. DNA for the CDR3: TGTGCCAGCAGTTATTCTTCAGGGGAGGTCAACACCGGGGAGCTGTTTTTT.

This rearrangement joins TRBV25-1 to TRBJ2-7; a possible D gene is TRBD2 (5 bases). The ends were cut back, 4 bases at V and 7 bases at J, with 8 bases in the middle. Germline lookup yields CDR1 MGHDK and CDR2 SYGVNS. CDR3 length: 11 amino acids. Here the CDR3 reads CASSVRLEQYF. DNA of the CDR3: TGTGCCAGCAGTGTTCGACTAGAGCAGTACTTC.

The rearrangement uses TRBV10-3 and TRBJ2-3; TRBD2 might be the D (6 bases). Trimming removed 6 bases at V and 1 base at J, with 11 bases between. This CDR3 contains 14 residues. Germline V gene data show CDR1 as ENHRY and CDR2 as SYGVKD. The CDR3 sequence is CAIRQGGGTDTQYF. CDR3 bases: TGTGCCATCAGGCAGGGAGGCGGCACAGATACGCAGTATTTT.

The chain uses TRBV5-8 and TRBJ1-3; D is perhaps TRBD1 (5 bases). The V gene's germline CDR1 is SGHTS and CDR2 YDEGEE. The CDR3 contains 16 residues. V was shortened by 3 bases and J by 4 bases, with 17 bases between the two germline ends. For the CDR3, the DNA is TGTGCCAGCAGCTCCACAGGCCGGGCGGCGGGAAACACCATATATTTT. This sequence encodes CASSSTGRAAGNTIYF.

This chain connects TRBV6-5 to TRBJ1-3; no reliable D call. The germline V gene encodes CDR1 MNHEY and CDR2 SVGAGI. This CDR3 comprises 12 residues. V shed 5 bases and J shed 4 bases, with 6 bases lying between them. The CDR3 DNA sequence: TGTGCCAGCAGTATAATAGGAAACACCATATATTTT. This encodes CASSIIGNTIYF.

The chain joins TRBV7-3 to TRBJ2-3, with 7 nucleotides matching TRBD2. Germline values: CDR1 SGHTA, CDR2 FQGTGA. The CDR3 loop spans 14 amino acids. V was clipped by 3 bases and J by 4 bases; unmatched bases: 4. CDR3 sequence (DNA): TGTGCCAGCAGCTTTGGACTAGGGGCAGATACGCAGTATTTT. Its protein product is CASSFGLGADTQYF.

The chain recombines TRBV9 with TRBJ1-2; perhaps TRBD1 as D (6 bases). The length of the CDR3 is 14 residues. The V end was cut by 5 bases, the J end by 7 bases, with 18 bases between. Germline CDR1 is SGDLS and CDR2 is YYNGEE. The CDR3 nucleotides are TGTGCCAGCAGTCGCACAGGGATTTCTCTTGGCTACACCTTC. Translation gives CASSRTGISLGYTF.